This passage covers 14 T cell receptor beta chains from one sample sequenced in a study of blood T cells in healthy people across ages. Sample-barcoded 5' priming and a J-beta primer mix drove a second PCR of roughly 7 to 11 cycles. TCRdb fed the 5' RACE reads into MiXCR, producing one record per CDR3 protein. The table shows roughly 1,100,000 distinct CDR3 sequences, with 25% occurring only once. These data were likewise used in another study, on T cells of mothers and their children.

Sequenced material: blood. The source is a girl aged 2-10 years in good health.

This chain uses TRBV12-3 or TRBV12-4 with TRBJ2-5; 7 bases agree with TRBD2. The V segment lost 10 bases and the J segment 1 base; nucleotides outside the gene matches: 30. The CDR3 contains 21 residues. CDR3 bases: TGTGCCATCTCCGAGCCAGACACCATCCGCGGAATAGCGGGCCTCCAAGAGACCCAGTACTTC. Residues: CAISEPDTIRGIAGLQETQYF.

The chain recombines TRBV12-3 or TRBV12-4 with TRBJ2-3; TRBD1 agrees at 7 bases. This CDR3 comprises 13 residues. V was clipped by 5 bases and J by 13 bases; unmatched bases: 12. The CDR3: CASSPGGADAEYF. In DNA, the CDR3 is TGTGCCAGCAGTCCAGGGGGAGCAGATGCGGAGTATTTT.

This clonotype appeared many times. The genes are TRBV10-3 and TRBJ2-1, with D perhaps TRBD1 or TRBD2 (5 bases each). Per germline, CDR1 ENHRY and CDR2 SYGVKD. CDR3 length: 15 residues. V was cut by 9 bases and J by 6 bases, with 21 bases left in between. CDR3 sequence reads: CAMSTRTGTTNEQFF. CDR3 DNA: TGTGCCATGTCCACTCGAACCGGGACCACCAATGAGCAGTTCTTC.

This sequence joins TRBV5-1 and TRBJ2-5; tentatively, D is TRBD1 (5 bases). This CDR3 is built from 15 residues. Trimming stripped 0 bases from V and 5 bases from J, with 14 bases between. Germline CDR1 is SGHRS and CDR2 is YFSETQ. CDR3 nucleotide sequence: TGCGCCAGCAGCTTGGGGACAAACCCTCAGGAGACCCAGTACTTC. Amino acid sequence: CASSLGTNPQETQYF. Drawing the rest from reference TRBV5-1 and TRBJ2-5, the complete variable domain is KAGVTQTPRYLIKTRGQQVTLSCSPISGHRSVSWYQQTPGQGLQFLFEYFSETQRNKGNFPGRFSGRQFSNSRSEMNVSTLELGDSALYLCASSLGTNPQETQYFGPGTRLLVL.

CDR3 DNA: TGCGCCAGCAGCCAGGCGACGGGGGGCCCAGAGACCCAGTACTTC. Its protein is CASSQATGGPETQYF. J is TRBJ2-5 and V is TRBV4-3; D is perhaps TRBD2 (7 bases). The V gene's germline CDR1 is LGHNA and CDR2 YSLEER. The CDR3 length is 15 residues. Trimming pared 3 bases from V and 4 bases from J, leaving 15 bases between.

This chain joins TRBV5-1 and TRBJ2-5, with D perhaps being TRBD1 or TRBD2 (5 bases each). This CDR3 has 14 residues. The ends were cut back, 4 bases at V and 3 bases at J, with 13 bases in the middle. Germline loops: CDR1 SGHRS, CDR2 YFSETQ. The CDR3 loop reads CASSIPGTEETQYF. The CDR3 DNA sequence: TGCGCCAGCAGCATCCCCGGGACGGAAGAGACCCAGTACTTC.

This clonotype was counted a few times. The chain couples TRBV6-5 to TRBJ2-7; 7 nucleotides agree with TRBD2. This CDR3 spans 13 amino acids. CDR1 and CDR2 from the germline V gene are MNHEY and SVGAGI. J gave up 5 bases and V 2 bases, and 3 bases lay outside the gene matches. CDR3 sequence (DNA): TGTGCCAGCAGTTACCGGGCGGGGGACGAGCAGTACTTC. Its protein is CASSYRAGDEQYF.

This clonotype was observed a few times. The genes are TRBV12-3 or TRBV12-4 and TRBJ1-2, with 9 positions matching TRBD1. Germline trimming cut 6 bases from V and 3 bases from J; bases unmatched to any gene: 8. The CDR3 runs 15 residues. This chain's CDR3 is CASRGQGSADYGYTF. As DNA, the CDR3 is TGTGCCAGCAGGGGACAGGGCTCAGCTGACTATGGCTACACCTTC.

Here the CDR3 DNA reads TGCGCCAGCAGCCCGGCAACACTAGCGGGACAAGAGACCCAGTACTTC. This encodes CASSPATLAGQETQYF. The rearrangement links TRBV5-1 to TRBJ2-5; 10 nucleotides align to TRBD2. This CDR3 is 16 amino acids long. Germline V lookup: CDR1 SGHRS, CDR2 YFSETQ. The V gene end was trimmed by 4 bases and the J gene end by 2 bases; junction bases not matched to a gene: 8. Looking up the rest from reference TRBV5-1 and TRBJ2-5 gives the full variable domain: KAGVTQTPRYLIKTRGQQVTLSCSPISGHRSVSWYQQTPGQGLQFLFEYFSETQRNKGNFPGRFSGRQFSNSRSEMNVSTLELGDSALYLCASSPATLAGQETQYFGPGTRLLVL.

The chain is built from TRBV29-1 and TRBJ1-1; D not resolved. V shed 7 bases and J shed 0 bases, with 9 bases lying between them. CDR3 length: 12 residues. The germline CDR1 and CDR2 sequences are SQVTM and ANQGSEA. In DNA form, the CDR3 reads TGCAGCGCCGAGAGTTTGAACACTGAAGCTTTCTTT. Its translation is CSAESLNTEAFF.

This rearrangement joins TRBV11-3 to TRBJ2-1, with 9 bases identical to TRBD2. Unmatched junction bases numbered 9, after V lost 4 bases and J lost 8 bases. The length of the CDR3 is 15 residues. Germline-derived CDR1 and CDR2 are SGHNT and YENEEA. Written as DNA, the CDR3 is TGTGCCAGCAGCTCCCGCGGGGGGGGCCTTTATGAGCAGTTCTTC. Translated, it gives CASSSRGGGLYEQFF.

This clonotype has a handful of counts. CDR3 sequence reads: CASSLGTGKRNQPQHF. The CDR3 DNA sequence: TGTGCCAGCAGCTTAGGGACAGGGAAAAGAAATCAGCCCCAGCATTTT. This chain connects TRBV7-2 to TRBJ1-5, with TRBD1 identical over 8 bases. CDR1 and CDR2 from the germline V gene are SGHTA and FQGNSA. V lost 1 base and J lost 4; bases outside the gene matches: 6. The CDR3 has 16 residues.

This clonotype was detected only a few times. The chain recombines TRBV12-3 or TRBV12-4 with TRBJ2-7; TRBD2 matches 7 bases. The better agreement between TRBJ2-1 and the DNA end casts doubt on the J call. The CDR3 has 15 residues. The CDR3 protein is CASSLGDKGRDEQFF. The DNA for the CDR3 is TGTGCCAGCAGTTTGGGAGATAAGGGGAGGGATGAGCAGTTCTTC.

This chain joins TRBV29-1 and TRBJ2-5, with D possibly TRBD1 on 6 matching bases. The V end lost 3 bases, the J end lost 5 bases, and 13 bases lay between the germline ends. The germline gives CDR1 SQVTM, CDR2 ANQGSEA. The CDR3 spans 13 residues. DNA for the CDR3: TGCAGCGTTGAGGGGGCCTATGAGGAGACCCAGTACTTC. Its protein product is CSVEGAYEETQYF.